This T cell receptor (beta chain) was identified during a study of blood T cell repertoires in COVID-19 (dated by TCRdb to about 2020). For context, the study as a whole: The collaborator samples originated in the United States, Italy and Spain and spanned the acute and convalescent phases of COVID-19. The prospective study material was composed of cDNA or gDNA derived from T cells, B-cell-depleted T cells, or PBMCs. Subjects who had been exposed to COVID-19, were actively infected with it, or had recovered from it provided the deeply sampled blood TCRbeta repertoires that made up the dataset. The repertoires were released in a freely available public database meant as a resource for research on the immune response to SARS-CoV-2. Samples came from the ongoing ImmuneRACE study (first 160 participants) plus 1,254 subjects from 6 global collaborators. Sample metadata almost always included a de-identified subject ID, COVID-19 status, age in years and sex. Where available, HLA class I and class II types were obtained from metadata supplied by the sample provider rather than from assay-based typing.

Overall study results and their limits: The quantity of clinical and demographic metadata differed by source and by participant and was supplied without curation.

Collaborating institutions collected whole blood in K2EDTA tubes following their own protocols. Collaborator samples were shipped for TCRbeta analysis as frozen whole blood, isolated PBMCs, or DNA extracted from either sample type. A word on this clone: Which antigen it targets is not known. No quality values exist for individual bases; no much larger clone is one base distant.

TCRbeta CDR3 regions were amplified from genomic DNA using the immunoSEQ Assay, a bias-controlled multiplex PCR. On the study's bioinformatics: The number of nucleated cells in each sample was estimated by amplification of reference gene primers within the assay. To quantify the absolute abundance of each unique TCRbeta CDR3 rearrangement, sequence reads were collapsed and filtered. Productive Simpson clonality was computed per sample as the square root of Simpson's diversity index over productive rearrangements. This immuneACCESS table, as held by TCRdb, lists in-frame sequences with V and J called but not all clones. Of the missing ones, under half trace to an unresolved V gene in checked studies; the others have no known cause. The V and J calls and clone size are taken from that table; D and trimming were inferred from the DNA. This sample holds 150,000 or so clones; about 89% were observed only once. The top ten clonotypes cover around 6.3% of the sample.

CDR1 MNHEY and CDR2 SMNVEV were looked up in the germline V gene (reference sequence). Inclusive of the bounding cysteine and phenylalanine, the CDR3 is 14 residues long. Solely the CDR3 DNA is kept, with 42 bases framed from the first base. Trimming leaves V shorter by 8 bases and J shorter by 9 bases, with the junction holding 6 bases beyond the gene matches. The rearranged segments are TRBV27 and TRBJ2-1; TRBD2 fits 14 bases in the junction. The receptor comes from a man older than 75 with acute or convalescent COVID-19. The sequencing input was peripheral blood. In nucleotides, the sequence is TGTGCCAGCCTGGGGACTAGCGGGAGAGGTGAGCAGTTCTTC. This gives the protein CASLGTSGRGEQFF.